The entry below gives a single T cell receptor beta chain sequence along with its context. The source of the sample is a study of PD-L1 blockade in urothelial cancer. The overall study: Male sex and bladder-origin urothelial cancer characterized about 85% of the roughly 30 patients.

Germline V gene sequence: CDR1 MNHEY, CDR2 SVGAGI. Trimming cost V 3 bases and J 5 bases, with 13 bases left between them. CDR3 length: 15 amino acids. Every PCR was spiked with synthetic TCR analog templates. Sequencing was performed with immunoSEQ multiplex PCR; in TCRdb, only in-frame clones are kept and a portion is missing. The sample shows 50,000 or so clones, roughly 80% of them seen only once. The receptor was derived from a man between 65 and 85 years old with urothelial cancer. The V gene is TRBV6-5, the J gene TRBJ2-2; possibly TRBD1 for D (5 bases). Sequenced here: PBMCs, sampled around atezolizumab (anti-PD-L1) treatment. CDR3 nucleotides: TGTGCCAGCAGTTATTCCAGGGTAGGAACCGGGGAGCTGTTTTTT. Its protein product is CASSYSRVGTGELFF.